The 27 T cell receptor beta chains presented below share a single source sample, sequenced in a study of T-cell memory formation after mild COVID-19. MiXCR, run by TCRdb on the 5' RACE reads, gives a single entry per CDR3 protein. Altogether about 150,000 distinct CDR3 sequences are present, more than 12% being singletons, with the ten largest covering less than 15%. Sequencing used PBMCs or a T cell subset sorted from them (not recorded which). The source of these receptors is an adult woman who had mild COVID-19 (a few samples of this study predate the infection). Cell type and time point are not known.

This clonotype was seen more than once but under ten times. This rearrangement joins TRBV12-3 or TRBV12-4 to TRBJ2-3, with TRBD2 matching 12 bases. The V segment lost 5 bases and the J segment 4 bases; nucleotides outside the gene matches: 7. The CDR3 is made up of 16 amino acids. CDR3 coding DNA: TGTGCCAGCAGTATCCGGACTAGCGGGGCTCCAGATACGCAGTATTTT. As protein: CASSIRTSGAPDTQYF.

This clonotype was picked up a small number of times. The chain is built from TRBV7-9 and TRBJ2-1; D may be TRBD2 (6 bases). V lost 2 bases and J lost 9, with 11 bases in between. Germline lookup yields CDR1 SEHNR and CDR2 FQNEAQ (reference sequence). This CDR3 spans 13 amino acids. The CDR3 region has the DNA TGTGCCAGCAGCTTACCTAGCGATAGTGAGCAGTTCTTC. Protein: CASSLPSDSEQFF.

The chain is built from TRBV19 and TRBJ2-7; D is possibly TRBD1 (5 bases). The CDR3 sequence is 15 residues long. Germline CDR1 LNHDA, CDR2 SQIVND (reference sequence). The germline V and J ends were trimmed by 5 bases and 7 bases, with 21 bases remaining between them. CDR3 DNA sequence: TGTGCCAGTAGTTTCCAGGGCCCGTATCCTCTTGAGCAGTACTTC. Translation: CASSFQGPYPLEQYF.

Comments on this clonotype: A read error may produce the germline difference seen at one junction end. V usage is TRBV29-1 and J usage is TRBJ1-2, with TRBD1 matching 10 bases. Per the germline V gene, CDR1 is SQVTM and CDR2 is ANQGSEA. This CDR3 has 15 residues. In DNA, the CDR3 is TGCAGCGCTGAACCGGGACAGGGGTCGGGCTATGGCTACACCTTC. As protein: CSAEPGQGSGYGYTF.

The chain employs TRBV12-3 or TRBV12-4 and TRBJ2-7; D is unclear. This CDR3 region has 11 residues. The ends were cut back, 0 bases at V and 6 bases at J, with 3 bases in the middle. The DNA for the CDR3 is TGTGCCAGCAGTTTAGCGAGCGAGCAGTACTTC. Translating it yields CASSLASEQYF.

The CDR3 reads CASRLAQGALTEAFF. In DNA form, the CDR3 reads TGTGCCAGCAGACTCGCACAGGGGGCGTTGACTGAAGCTTTCTTT. The rearrangement joins TRBV6-1 to TRBJ1-1, with 9 nucleotides matching TRBD1. Trimming at V came to 6 bases and at J to 5 bases, leaving 10 bases not matched to a gene. CDR3 length: 15 amino acids. Germline CDR1 reads MNHNS; CDR2 reads SASEGT.

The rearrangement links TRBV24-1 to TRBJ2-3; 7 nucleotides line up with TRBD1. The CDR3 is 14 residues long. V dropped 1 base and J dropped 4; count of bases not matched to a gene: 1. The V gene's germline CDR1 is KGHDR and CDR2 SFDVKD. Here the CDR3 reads CATSDFQGADTQYF. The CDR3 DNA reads TGTGCCACCAGTGATTTTCAGGGGGCAGATACGCAGTATTTT.

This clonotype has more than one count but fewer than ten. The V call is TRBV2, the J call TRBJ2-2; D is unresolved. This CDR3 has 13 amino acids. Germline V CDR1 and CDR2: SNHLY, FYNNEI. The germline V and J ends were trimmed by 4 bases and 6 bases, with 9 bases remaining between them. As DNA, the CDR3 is TGTGCCAGCAGTGGACTGTCGGCCGGGGAGCTGTTTTTT. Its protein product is CASSGLSAGELFF.

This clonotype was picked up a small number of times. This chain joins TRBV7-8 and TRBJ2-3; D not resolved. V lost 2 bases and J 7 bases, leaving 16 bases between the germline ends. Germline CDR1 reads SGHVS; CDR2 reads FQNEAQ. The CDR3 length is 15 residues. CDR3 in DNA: TGTGCCAGCAGCTTAAATCCTGGACGACGAAATACGCAGTATTTT. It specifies CASSLNPGRRNTQYF.

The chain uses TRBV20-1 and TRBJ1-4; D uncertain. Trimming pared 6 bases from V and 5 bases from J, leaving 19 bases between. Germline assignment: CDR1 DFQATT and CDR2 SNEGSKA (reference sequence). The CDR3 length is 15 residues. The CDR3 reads CSAIPPAFENEKLFF. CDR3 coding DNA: TGCAGTGCGATACCTCCGGCATTTGAGAATGAAAAACTGTTTTTT.

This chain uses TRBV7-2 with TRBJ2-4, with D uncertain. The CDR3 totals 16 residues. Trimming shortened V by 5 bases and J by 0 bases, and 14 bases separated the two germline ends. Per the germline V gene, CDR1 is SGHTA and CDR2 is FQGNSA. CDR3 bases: TGTGCCAGCAGCCAGTCCGGATCCCTAGCCAAAAACATTCAGTACTTC. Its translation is CASSQSGSLAKNIQYF.

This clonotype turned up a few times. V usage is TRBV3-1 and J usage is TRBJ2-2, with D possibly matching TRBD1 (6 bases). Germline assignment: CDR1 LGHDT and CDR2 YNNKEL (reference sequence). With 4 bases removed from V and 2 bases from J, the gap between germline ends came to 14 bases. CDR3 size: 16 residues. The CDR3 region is CASSPTRQANTGELFF. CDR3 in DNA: TGTGCCAGCAGCCCAACTAGACAGGCTAACACCGGGGAGCTGTTTTTT.

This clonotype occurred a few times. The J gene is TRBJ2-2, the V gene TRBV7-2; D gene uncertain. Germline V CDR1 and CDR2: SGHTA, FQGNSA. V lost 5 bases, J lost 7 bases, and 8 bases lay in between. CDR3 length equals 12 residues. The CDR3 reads CASSTEVGELFF. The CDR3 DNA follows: TGTGCCAGCAGCACAGAGGTCGGGGAGCTGTTTTTT.

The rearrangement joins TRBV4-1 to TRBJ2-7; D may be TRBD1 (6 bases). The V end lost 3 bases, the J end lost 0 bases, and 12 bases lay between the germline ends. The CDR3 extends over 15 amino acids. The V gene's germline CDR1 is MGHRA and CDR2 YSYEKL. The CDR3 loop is CASSQWGPSSYEQYF. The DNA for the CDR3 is TGCGCCAGCAGCCAGTGGGGGCCCAGCTCCTACGAGCAGTACTTC.

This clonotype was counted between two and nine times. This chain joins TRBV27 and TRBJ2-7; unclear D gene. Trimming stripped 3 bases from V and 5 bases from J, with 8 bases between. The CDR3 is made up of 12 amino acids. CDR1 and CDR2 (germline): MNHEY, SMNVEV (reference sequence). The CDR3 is CASSFWGNEQYF. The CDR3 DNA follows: TGTGCCAGCAGTTTCTGGGGAAACGAGCAGTACTTC.

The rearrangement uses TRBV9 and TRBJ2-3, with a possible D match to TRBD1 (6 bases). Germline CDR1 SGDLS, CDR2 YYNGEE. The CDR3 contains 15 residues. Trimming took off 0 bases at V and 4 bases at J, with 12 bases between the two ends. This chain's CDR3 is CASSVVLQGSDTQYF. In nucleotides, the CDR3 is TGTGCCAGCAGCGTAGTTCTCCAGGGGTCAGATACGCAGTATTTT.

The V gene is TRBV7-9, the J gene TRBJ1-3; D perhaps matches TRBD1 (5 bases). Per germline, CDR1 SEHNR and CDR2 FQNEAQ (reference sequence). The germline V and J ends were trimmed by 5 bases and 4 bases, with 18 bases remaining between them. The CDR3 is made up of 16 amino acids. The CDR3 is CASSRRTGPRGNTIYF. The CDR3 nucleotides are TGTGCCAGCAGCAGAAGGACGGGACCCCGAGGAAACACCATATATTTT.

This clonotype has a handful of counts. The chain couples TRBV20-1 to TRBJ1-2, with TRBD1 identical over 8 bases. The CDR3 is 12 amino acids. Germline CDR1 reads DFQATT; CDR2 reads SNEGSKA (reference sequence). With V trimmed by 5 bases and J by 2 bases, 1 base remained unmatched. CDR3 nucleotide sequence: TGCAGTGCTCGACAGGGGAACTATGGCTACACCTTC. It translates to CSARQGNYGYTF.

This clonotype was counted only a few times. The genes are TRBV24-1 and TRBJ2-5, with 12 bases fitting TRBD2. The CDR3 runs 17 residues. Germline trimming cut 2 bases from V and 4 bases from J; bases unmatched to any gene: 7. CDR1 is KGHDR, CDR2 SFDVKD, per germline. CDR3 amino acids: CATSDSLLAGGPETQYF. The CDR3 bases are TGTGCCACCAGTGATTCCTTACTAGCGGGAGGCCCAGAGACCCAGTACTTC.

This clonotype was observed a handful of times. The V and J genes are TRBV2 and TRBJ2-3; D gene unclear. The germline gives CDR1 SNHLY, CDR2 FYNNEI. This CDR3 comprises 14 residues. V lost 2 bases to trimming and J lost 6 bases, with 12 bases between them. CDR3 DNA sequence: TGTGCCAGCAGTGAATTGACTCCAGGTGATACGCAGTATTTT. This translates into CASSELTPGDTQYF.

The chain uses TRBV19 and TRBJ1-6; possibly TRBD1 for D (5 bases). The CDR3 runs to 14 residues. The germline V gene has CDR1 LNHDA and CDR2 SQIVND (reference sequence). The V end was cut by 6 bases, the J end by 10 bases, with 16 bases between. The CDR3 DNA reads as TGTGCCAGTAGCCCCGGGGGTATGGGCTCACCCCTCCACTTT. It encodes CASSPGGMGSPLHF.

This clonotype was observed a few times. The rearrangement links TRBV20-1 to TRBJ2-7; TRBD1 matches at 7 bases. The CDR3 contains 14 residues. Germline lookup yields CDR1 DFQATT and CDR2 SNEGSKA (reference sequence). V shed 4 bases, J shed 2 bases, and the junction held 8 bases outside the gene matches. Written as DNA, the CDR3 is TGCAGTGCTATCACAGGGGTTGAGACCTACGAGCAGTACTTC. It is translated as CSAITGVETYEQYF.

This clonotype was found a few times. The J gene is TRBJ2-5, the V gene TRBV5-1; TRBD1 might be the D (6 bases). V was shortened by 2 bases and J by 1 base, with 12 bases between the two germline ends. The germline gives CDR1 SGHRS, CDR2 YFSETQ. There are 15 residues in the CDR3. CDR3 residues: CASSFRGPPQETQYF. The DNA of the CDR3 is TGCGCCAGCAGCTTCAGGGGACCACCCCAAGAGACCCAGTACTTC.

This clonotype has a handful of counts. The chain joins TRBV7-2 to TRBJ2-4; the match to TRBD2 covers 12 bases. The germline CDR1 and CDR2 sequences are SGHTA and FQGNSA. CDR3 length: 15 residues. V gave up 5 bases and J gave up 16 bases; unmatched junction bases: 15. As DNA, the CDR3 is TGTGCCAGCAGCCCGTACCCCCTAGCGGGAGGGCCGAAATACTTC. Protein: CASSPYPLAGGPKYF.

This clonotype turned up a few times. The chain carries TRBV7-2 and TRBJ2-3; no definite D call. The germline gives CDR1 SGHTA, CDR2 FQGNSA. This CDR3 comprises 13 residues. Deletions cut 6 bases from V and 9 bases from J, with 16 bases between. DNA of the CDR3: TGTGCCAGCAGGAAAGATGTCGTCGCGACGCAGTATTTT. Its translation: CASRKDVVATQYF.

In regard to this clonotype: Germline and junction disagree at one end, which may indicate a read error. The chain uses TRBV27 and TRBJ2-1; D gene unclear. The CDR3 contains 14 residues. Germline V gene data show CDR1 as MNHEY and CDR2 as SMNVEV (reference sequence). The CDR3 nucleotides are TGTGCCAGCAGTTTCCCCGGCAGTTACACTGAGCAGTTCTTC. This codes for CASSFPGSYTEQFF.

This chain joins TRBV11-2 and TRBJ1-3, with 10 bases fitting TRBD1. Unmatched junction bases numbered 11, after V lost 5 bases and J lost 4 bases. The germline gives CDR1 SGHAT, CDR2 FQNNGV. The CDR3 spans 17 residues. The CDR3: CASSQIPGQGPGNTIYF. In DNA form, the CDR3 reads TGTGCCAGCAGCCAAATCCCGGGACAGGGGCCGGGAAACACCATATATTTT.